This T cell receptor beta chain was observed in a study of metastatic and nonmetastatic thyroid tumors. The CDR3 has 13 amino acids. Germline CDR1 and CDR2: DFQATT and SNEGSKA (reference sequence). V was clipped by 4 bases and J by 8 bases; unmatched bases: 7. Treatment of any kind had been given to no patient before thyroid surgery. Original processing methods: Clinicopathological groups of papillary thyroid cancer showed CDR3 differences that were used to build a distant-metastasis classifier. With MiXCR, TCRdb called clones anew from the PCR reads. These V and J calls derive from TCRdb rather than the authors' analysis. The sample has under 20,000 clones, just under 30% seen once. This clone was seen at least ten times. The target antigen is unknown. Regarding the study as a whole: Relative to benign nodules, malignant thyroid tumors were reportedly characterized by significantly elevated TCR beta diversity in blood and tumor.

The sample comprised tumor tissue. The chain has TRBV20-1 and TRBJ2-1; 8 bases fit TRBD2. The TCR originated in a male donor with papillary thyroid cancer or a benign thyroid nodule (not recorded which). Some clones in this sample may be carry-over from other donors' samples. CDR3: CSATRGGVYEQFF. The CDR3 region has the DNA TGCAGTGCTACACGGGGGGGGGTCTATGAGCAGTTCTTC.